One and the same sample provided the 18 T cell receptor beta chains below, sequenced in a study of CD8 T cells in Susac syndrome. Random hexamers were used to reverse transcribe roughly 0.5 to 1 ug of RNA. Each CDR3 protein gets one entry after TCRdb re-called the immunoSEQ multiplex PCR reads with MiXCR. The repertoire has about 300,000 distinct CDR3 sequences, just over 90% of them found once; the top ten carry over 0.05%. The sample consisted of CD4+ T cells from PBMCs. These receptors all come from a human donor with multiple sclerosis.

This clonotype was recorded once. J is TRBJ1-2 and V is TRBV27, with 7 bases fitting TRBD1. CDR3 length: 17 residues. J was trimmed by 5 bases and V by 2 bases; bases with no gene match: 14. Germline values: CDR1 MNHEY, CDR2 SMNVEV (reference sequence). The CDR3 nucleotides read TGTGCCAGCAGTTTAAAATCTGGCGGGGACAGCCATTATGGCTACACCTTC. The encoded protein is CASSLKSGGDSHYGYTF.

This clonotype has more than one count but fewer than ten. The chain has TRBV12-3 or TRBV12-4 and TRBJ2-5, with TRBD2 identical over 7 bases. The CDR3 is 12 amino acids. With V trimmed by 6 bases and J by 5 bases, 3 bases remained unmatched. The CDR3, as DNA: TGTGCCAGCAGGACTAGCTCGGAGACCCAGTACTTC. This encodes CASRTSSETQYF.

The genes are TRBV10-3 and TRBJ2-7; the match to TRBD1 covers 8 bases. CDR1 ENHRY and CDR2 SYGVKD come from the germline V gene. This CDR3 has 14 amino acids. Unmatched junction bases numbered 4, after V lost 6 bases and J lost 0 bases. In nucleotides, the CDR3 is TGTGCCATCAGAAGGACAGGGAGCTCCTACGAGCAGTACTTC. Its translation: CAIRRTGSSYEQYF.

The rearrangement links TRBV12-3 or TRBV12-4 to TRBJ2-7; 7 nucleotides align to TRBD1. The CDR3 contains 14 residues. V shed 8 bases and J 3 bases; nucleotides not matched to a gene: 10. In DNA form, the CDR3 reads TGTGCCAGCTCCCCGACAGGGAGTGACTACGAGCAGTACTTC. This encodes CASSPTGSDYEQYF.

This chain joins TRBV3-1 and TRBJ2-1; maybe TRBD1 (6 bases). The V gene's germline CDR1 is LGHDT and CDR2 YNNKEL (reference sequence). This CDR3 contains 15 residues. The V end was cut by 4 bases, the J end by 0 bases, with 10 bases between. This CDR3 is CASSLGQSSYNEQFF. DNA for the CDR3: TGTGCCAGCAGCCTCGGACAGAGCTCCTACAATGAGCAGTTCTTC.

This rearrangement joins TRBV7-9 to TRBJ2-5, with D perhaps TRBD2 (7 bases). Germline V gene sequence: CDR1 SEHNR, CDR2 FQNEAQ (reference sequence). CDR3 length: 16 residues. V lost 5 bases and J lost 1, with 17 bases in between. Written as DNA, the CDR3 is TGTGCCAGCAGCCCGGGGGCGGGAGAAATCCAAGAGACCCAGTACTTC. Amino acid sequence: CASSPGAGEIQETQYF.

The chain carries TRBV19 and TRBJ2-7, with 7 bases identical to TRBD2. V was clipped by 9 bases and J by 0 bases; unmatched bases: 11. CDR1 and CDR2 (germline): LNHDA, SQIVND (reference sequence). This CDR3 spans 15 amino acids. CDR3 region: CASSLGRGYSYEQYF. The CDR3 region has the DNA TGTGCCAGCTCTCTAGGGCGGGGGTACTCCTACGAGCAGTACTTC.

The sample holds a few counts of this clonotype. The chain has TRBV7-9 and TRBJ1-2; D gene unclear. V dropped 5 bases and J dropped 5 bases, with 12 bases sitting between them. This CDR3 spans 13 amino acids. Germline lookup yields CDR1 SEHNR and CDR2 FQNEAQ (reference sequence). As DNA, the CDR3 is TGTGCCAGCAGCCCCGACGGCGTGTATGGCTACACCTTC. Protein product: CASSPDGVYGYTF.

The chain uses TRBV6-2 or TRBV6-3 and TRBJ2-2; tentatively, D is TRBD2 (6 bases). Looked up from germline, CDR1 is MNHEY and CDR2 is SVGEGT. V was pared by 8 bases and J by 4 bases, with 17 bases between. The CDR3 length is 15 residues. DNA for the CDR3: TGTGCCAGCGGGCCTTGGGGGGTCACCACCGGGGAGCTGTTTTTT. Its protein product is CASGPWGVTTGELFF.

This clonotype was observed a single time. The CDR3 bases are TGTGCCAGCAGTTATAGGAGGGGCGGCACCTTCTCCTACGAGCAGTACTTC. Its protein product is CASSYRRGGTFSYEQYF. The genes are TRBV6-5 and TRBJ2-7, with D maybe TRBD2 (6 bases). The CDR3 totals 17 residues. Trimming left V 3 bases short and J 0 bases short, with 18 bases between. The germline CDR1 and CDR2 sequences are MNHEY and SVGAGI.

The chain employs TRBV7-9 and TRBJ2-5, with 9 bases identical to TRBD1. Germline V gene sequence: CDR1 SEHNR, CDR2 FQNEAQ (reference sequence). The CDR3 extends over 16 amino acids. J gave up 7 bases and V 4 bases, and 13 bases lay outside the gene matches. The CDR3 is CASSSPPGQGFWTQYF. CDR3 sequence (DNA): TGTGCCAGCAGCTCACCACCGGGACAGGGTTTTTGGACCCAGTACTTC.

The V gene is TRBV7-9, the J gene TRBJ2-1; TRBD2 matches at 8 bases. Germline CDR1 SEHNR, CDR2 FQNEAQ (reference sequence). The CDR3 is made up of 18 amino acids. Trimming cost V 0 bases and J 5 bases; bases outside gene matches: 12. The CDR3, as DNA: TGTGCCAGCAGCTTAGCGCTCTCGCGGGAGGTTACAAACAATGAGCAGTTCTTC. It translates to CASSLALSREVTNNEQFF.

The chain combines TRBV6-2 or TRBV6-3 with TRBJ2-1; TRBD1 aligns across 7 bases. The CDR3 length is 16 residues. The V and J ends lost 5 bases and 4 bases, in that order; junction bases with no gene match: 11. Per germline, CDR1 MNHEY and CDR2 SVGEGT. In DNA, the CDR3 is TGTGCCAGCAGTCCATATCAGGGGGACGGGTACAATGAGCAGTTCTTC. Translated: CASSPYQGDGYNEQFF.

V and J are TRBV9 and TRBJ2-1, with D possibly TRBD2 on 5 matching bases. CDR1 and CDR2 from the germline V gene are SGDLS and YYNGEE. The CDR3 length is 16 residues. V lost 0 bases to trimming and J lost 0 bases, with 10 bases between them. CDR3 region: CASSVGSGSSYNEQFF. Here the CDR3 DNA reads TGTGCCAGCAGCGTAGGCAGCGGAAGCTCCTACAATGAGCAGTTCTTC.

The CDR3 DNA sequence: TGTGCCAGCAGCTCCAGCGGGAGCACCTACAATGAGCAGTTCTTC. This codes for CASSSSGSTYNEQFF. V is TRBV11-1 and J is TRBJ2-1, with TRBD2 identical over 8 bases. V shed 4 bases, J shed 2 bases, and the junction held 4 bases outside the gene matches. The germline gives CDR1 SGHAT, CDR2 FQDESV (reference sequence). The CDR3 is made up of 15 amino acids.

The chain couples TRBV30 to TRBJ2-1; TRBD2 is a possible D gene (5 bases). CDR1 is GTSNPN, CDR2 SVGIG, per germline (reference sequence). Trimming removed 2 bases from V and 6 bases from J, with 14 bases in between. This CDR3 is 14 amino acids long. The CDR3 sequence: CAWSPDWPLNEQFF. DNA for the CDR3: TGTGCCTGGAGTCCGGACTGGCCTCTCAATGAGCAGTTCTTC.

The chain couples TRBV30 to TRBJ1-2; TRBD1 is a possible D gene (5 bases). Between the trimmed V and J ends, which lost 0 bases and 7 bases, there was a span of 12 bases. The CDR3 spans 13 residues. Germline loops: CDR1 GTSNPN, CDR2 SVGIG (reference sequence). The CDR3 coding sequence is TGTGCCTGGAGTGTACAGGTGGAGGCTGGCTACACCTTC. Translated: CAWSVQVEAGYTF.

In its sample, this clonotype was seen once. J is TRBJ1-4 and V is TRBV14, with 7 nucleotides matching TRBD1. J gave up 8 bases and V 6 bases, and 6 bases lay outside the gene matches. The CDR3 has 13 amino acids. CDR1 SGHDN and CDR2 FVKESK come from the germline V gene. The CDR3 sequence is CASRRGGVEKLFF. The CDR3 nucleotides are TGTGCCAGCAGAAGAGGGGGCGTGGAAAAACTGTTTTTT.